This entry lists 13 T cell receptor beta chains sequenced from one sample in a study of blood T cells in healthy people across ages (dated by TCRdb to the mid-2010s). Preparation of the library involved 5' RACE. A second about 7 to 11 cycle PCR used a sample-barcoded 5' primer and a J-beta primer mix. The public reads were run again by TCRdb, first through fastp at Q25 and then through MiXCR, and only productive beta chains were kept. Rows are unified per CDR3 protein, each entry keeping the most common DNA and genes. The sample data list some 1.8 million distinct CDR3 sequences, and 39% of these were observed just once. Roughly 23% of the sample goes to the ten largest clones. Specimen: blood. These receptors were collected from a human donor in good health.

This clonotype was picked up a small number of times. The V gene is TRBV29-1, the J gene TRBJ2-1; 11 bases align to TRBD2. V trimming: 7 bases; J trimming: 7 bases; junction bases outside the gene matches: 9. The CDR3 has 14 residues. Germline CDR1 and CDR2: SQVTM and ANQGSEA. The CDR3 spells CSAETSGAGNEQFF. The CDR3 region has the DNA TGCAGCGCCGAGACTAGCGGGGCGGGAAATGAGCAGTTCTTC.

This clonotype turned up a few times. Written as DNA, the CDR3 is TGTGCCAGCCCCCTGGAGGGGGCAGGTGGCTACACCTTC. Encoded protein: CASPLEGAGGYTF. This chain connects TRBV6-1 to TRBJ1-2, with 7 bases identical to TRBD1. Per the germline V gene, CDR1 is MNHNS and CDR2 is SASEGT. The CDR3 length is 13 residues. The junction had 10 bases not matched to a gene; V was cut back by 8 bases and J by 7 bases.

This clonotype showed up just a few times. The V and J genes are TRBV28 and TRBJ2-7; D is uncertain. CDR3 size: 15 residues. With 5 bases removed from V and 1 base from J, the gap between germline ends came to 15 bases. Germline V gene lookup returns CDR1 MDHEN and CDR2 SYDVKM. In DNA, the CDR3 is TGTGCCAGCAGTCCCCCCGCAGGAATATCCTACGAGCAGTACTTC. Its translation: CASSPPAGISYEQYF.

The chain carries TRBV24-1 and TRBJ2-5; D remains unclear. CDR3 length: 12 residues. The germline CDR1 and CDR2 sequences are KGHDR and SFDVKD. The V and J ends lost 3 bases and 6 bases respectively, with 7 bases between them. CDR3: CATSDGSQTQYF. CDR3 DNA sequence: TGTGCCACCAGTGATGGATCTCAGACCCAGTACTTC.

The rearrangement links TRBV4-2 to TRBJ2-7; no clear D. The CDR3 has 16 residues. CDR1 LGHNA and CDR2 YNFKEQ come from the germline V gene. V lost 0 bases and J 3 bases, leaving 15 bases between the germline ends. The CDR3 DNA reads TGTGCCAGCAGCCAAGAGGCGGACCTAATACTCTACGAGCAGTACTTC. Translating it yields CASSQEADLILYEQYF.

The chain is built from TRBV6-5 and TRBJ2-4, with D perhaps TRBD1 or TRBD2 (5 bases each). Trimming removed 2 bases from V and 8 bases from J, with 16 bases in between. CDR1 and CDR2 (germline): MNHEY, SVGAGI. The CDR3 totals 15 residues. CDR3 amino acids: CASSYKAFGGDIQYF. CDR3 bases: TGTGCCAGCAGTTACAAAGCCTTTGGGGGAGACATTCAGTACTTC.

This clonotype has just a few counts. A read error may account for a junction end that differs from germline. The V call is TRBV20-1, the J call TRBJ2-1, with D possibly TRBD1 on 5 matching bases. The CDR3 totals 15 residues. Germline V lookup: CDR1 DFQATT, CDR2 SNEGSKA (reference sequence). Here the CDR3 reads CSARSGLRNYNEQFF. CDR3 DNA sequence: TGCAGTGCTAGGTCAGGGCTTAGAAACTACAATGAGCAGTTCTTT.

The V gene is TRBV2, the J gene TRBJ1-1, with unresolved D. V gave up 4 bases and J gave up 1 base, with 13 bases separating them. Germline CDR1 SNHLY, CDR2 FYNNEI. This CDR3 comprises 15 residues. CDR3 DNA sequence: TGTGCCAGCAGTGTGGAGGGAGCGAAGAACACTGAAGCTTTCTTT. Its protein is CASSVEGAKNTEAFF. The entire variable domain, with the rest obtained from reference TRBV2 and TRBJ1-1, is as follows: EPEVTQTPSHQVTQMGQEVILRCVPISNHLYFYWYRQILGQKVEFLVSFYNNEISEKSEIFDDQFSVERPDGSNFTLKIRSTKLEDSAMYFCASSVEGAKNTEAFFGQGTRLTVV.

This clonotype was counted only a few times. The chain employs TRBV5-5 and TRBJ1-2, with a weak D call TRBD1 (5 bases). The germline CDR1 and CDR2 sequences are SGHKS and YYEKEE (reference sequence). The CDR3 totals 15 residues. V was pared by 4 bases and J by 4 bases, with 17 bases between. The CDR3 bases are TGTGCCAGCAGCCCGTTCACGGGGACTGTCTATGGCTACACCTTC. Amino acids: CASSPFTGTVYGYTF.

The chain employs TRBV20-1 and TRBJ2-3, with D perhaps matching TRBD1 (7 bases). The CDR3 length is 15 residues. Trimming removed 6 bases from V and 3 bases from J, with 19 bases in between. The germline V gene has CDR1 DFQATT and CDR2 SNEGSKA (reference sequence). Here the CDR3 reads CSAVGGEGRTDTQYF. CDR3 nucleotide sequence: TGCAGTGCCGTAGGGGGCGAGGGGAGGACAGATACGCAGTATTTT.

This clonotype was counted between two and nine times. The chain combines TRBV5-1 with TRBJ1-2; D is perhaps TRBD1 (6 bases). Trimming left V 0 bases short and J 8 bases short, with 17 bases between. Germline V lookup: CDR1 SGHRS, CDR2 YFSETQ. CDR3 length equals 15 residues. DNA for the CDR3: TGCGCCAGCAGCTTGGAATACGGGGGGCGAGAAGGCTACACCTTC. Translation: CASSLEYGGREGYTF.

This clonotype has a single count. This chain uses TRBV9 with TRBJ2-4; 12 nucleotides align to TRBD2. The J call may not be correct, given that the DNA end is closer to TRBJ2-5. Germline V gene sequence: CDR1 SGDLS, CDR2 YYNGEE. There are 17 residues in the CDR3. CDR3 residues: CASSAIELAGGQETQYF. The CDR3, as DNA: TGTGCCAGCAGCGCCATAGAACTAGCGGGGGGACAAGAGACCCAGTACTTC.

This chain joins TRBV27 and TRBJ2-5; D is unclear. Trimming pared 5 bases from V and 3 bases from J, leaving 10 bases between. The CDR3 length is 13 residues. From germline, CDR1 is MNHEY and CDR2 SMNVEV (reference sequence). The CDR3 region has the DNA TGTGCCAGCAGTCACGGGTCCGAAGAGACCCAGTACTTC. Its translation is CASSHGSEETQYF.